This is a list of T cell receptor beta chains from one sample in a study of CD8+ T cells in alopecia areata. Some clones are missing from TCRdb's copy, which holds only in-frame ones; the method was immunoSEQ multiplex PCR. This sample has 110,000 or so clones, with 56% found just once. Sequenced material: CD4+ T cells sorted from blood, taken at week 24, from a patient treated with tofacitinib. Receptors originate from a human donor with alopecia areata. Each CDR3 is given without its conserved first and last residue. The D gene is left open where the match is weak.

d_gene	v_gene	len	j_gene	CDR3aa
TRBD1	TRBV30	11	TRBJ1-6	AWGQGEGSPLH
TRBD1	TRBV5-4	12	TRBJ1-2	ASSPGTGALGYT
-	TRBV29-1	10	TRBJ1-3	SVDRGRNTIY
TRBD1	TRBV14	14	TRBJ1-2	ASSQDIGTGTYGYT
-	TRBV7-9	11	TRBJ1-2	ASSLGQSDGYT
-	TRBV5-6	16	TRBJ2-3	ASSRSPGLKSITDTQY
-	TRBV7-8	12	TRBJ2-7	ASSSRGREYEQY
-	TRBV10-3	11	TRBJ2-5	AIRTEGVETQY
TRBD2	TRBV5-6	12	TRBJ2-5	ASSLGLAQETQY
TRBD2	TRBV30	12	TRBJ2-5	ACGGGALQETQY
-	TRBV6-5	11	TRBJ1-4	ASRGRGGEKLF
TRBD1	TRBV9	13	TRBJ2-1	ASSVAPDRGIEQF
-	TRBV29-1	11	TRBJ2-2	SVGDLNTGELF
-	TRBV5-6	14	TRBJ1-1	ASSLALGQVNTEAF
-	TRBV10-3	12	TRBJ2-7	AISAGTGAYEQY
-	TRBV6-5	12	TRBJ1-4	ASSQRQSNEKLF
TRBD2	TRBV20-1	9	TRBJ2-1	SANGGDEQF
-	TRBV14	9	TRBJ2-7	ASSRAYEQY
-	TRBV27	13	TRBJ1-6	ASSFRTADNSPLH
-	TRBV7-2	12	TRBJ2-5	ASSLVGDGRTQY
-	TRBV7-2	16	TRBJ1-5	ASSLAPPSVDNNQPQH
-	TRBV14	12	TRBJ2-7	ASSHTGLPYEQY
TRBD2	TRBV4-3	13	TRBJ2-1	ASSPGLAGKNEQF
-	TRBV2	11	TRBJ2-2	ASSGLLVGELF
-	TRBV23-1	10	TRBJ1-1	ASSQFNTEAF
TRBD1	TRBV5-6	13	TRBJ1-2	ASSLGQGADYGYT
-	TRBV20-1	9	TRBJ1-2	SAGREYGYT
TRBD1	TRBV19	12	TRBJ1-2	ASSPLGQGHLYT
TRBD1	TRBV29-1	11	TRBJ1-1	SVDPDRGLQAF
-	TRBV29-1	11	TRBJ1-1	SVDKTGNTEAF
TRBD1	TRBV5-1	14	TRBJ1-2	ASSLRLEQGAAGYT
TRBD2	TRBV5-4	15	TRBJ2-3	ASSHPGRRGSTDTQY
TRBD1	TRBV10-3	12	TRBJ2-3	AIREQGARDTQY
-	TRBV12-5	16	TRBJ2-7	ASGLVGVGASAPYEQY
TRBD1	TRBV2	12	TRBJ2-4	ASSDRQGANIQY
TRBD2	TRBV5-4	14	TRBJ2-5	ASSLGTSGGLETQY
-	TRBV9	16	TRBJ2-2	ASSVSAGGYPNTGELF
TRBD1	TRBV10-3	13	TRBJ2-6	AIRGQGTGANVLT
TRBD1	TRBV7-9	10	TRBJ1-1	ASSLLTGEAF
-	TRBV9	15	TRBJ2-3	ASSALHGLGGTDTQY